This T cell receptor beta chain stems from a study of Graves' ophthalmopathy and Graves' hyperthyroidism. Study-level points and caveats: A 13-signature model separated ophthalmopathy from stable hyperthyroidism, reaching around 88% sensitivity and roughly 81% specificity cross-validated. Most expanded thyroid clonotypes above 0.001 frequency also appeared in blood. This model predicted ophthalmopathy progression (sensitivity around 71%, specificity roughly 72%).

Aged 18 to 65, hyperthyroidism patients had new diagnoses of under 2 months' duration. The TCR beta CDR3 regions underwent amplification from RNA transcripts. Following a first-round RT-PCR that used HTBI primers, a second-round multiplex PCR was carried out. TCRdb redid the calling of the multiplex PCR reads with MiXCR, one entry per CDR3 protein. The sample includes 500,000 to 700,000 distinct CDR3 sequences, 35% to 40% of them seen just once. This clonotype appeared a few times. Its specificity is unknown. From germline, CDR1 is MNHEY and CDR2 SMNVEV (reference sequence). Trimming left V 2 bases short and J 0 bases short, with 10 bases between. The CDR3 covers 15 residues.

The chain couples TRBV27 to TRBJ1-1; D call uncertain. The clonotype comes from an adult man with Graves' hyperthyroidism. Material for sequencing was peripheral blood or thyroid tissue (not recorded which). CDR3 nucleotide sequence: TGTGCCAGCAGTTTAGAGGGAACCATGAACACTGAAGCTTTCTTT. Translated, it gives CASSLEGTMNTEAFF.